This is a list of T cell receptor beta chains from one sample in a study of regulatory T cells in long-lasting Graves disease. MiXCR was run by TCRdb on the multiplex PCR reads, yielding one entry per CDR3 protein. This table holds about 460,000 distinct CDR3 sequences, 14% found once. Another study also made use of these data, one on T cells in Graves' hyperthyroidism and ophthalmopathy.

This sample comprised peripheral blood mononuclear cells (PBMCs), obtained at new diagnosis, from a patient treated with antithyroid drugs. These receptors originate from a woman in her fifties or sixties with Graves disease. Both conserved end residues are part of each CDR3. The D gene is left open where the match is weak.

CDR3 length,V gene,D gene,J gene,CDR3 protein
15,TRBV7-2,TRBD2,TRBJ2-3,CASSSLAFSTDTQYF
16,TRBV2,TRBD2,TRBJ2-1,CASKPSSGESHNEQFF
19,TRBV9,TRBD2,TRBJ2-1,CASSVDASGVPSSYNEQFF
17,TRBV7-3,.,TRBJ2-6,CASSLTGPNSGANVLTF
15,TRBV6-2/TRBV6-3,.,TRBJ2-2,CASTPLDRNTGELFF
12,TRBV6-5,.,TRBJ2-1,CASSYFGNEQFF
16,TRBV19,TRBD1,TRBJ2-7,CASSIAEAGGYYEQYF
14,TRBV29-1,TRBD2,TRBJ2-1,CSVDFQRETDEQFF
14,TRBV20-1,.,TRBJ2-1,CSAKSILAVNEQFF
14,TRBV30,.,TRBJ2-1,CAWSSGGNYNEQFF
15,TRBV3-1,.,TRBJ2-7,CASSQTWTGLVEQYF
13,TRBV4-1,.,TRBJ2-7,CASSPYRGYEQYF
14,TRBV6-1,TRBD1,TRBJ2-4,CASSVQGAKNIQYF
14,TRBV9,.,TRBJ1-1,CASSVDGENTEAFF
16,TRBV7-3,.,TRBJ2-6,CASSPRRGGGANVLTF
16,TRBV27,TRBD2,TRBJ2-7,CASSLTSGSLPYEQYF
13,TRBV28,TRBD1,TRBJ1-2,CASRTTGLHGYTF
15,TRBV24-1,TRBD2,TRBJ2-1,CATSESDRDYYEQFF
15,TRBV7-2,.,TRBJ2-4,CASSRKSGVGNIQYF
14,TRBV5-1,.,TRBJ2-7,CASSLWALAYEQYF
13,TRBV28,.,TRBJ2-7,CASTGQASYEQYF
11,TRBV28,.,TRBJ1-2,CASSRPQGTAF
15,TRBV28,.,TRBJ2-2,CASSFRGSYTGELFF
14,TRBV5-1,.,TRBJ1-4,CASKPGSTYEKLFF
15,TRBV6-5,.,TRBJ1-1,CASSYDTGANTEAFF
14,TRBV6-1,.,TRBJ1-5,CASNPNLRDQPQHF
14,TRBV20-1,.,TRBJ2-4,CSAKARQGGNIQYF
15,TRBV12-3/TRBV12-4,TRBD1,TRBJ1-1,CASSVLRGKRTEAFF
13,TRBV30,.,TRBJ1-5,CAWSVQSNQPQHF
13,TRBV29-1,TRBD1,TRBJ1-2,CSVAGQGRAGYTF
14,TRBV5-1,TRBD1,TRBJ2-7,CASSLSRGLNEQYF